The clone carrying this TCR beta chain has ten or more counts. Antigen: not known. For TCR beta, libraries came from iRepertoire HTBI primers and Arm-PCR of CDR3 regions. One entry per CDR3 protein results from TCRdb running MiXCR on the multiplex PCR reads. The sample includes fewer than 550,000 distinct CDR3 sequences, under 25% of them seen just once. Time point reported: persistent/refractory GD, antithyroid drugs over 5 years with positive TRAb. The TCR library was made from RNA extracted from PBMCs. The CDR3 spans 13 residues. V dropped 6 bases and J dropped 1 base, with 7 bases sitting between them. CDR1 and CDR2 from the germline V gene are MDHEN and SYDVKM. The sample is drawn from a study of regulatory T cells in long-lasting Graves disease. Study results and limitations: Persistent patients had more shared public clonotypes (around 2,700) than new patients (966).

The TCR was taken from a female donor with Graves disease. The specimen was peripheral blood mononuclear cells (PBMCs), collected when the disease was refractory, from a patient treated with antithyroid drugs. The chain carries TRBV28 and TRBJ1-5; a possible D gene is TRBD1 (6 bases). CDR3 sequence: CASRQGSNQPQHF. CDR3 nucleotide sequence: TGTGCCAGCAGACAGGGAAGCAATCAGCCCCAGCATTTT.